The 2 T cell receptor beta chains listed next were all sequenced from one sample in a study of regulatory T cells in long-lasting Graves disease. The time point was: newly diagnosed GD, antithyroid drugs for less than 3 months. PBMCs provided the RNA from which the TCR library was made. Sequencing libraries for TCR beta were prepared with iRepertoire HTBI primers and Arm-PCR of CDR3 regions. TCRdb re-called the multiplex PCR reads with MiXCR, one entry per CDR3 protein. In the table there are 360,000 or so distinct CDR3 sequences, about 11% of which are singletons. The same sample was also used in a study of T cells in Graves' hyperthyroidism and ophthalmopathy.

The sequences come from peripheral blood mononuclear cells (PBMCs), collected at new diagnosis, from a patient treated with antithyroid drugs. These receptor sequences come from a woman aged 18-30 years with Graves disease.

This clonotype turned up a few times. This chain joins TRBV6-1 and TRBJ1-5; D is ambiguous. Trimming left V 6 bases short and J 1 base short, with 19 bases between. This CDR3 is 17 amino acids long. The germline CDR1 and CDR2 sequences are MNHNS and SASEGT. The CDR3 sequence: CASRNIDRGKSNQPQHF. Written as DNA, the CDR3 is TGTGCCAGCAGGAATATCGACCGAGGGAAGAGCAATCAGCCCCAGCATTTT.

The rearrangement uses TRBV25-1 and TRBJ2-2, with D hard to call. The germline V and J ends were trimmed by 6 bases and 1 base, with 3 bases remaining between them. The germline gives CDR1 MGHDK, CDR2 SYGVNS. The CDR3 covers 12 residues. Written as DNA, the CDR3 is TGTGCCAGCAGAATGAACACCGGGGAGCTGTTTTTT. This gives the protein CASRMNTGELFF.